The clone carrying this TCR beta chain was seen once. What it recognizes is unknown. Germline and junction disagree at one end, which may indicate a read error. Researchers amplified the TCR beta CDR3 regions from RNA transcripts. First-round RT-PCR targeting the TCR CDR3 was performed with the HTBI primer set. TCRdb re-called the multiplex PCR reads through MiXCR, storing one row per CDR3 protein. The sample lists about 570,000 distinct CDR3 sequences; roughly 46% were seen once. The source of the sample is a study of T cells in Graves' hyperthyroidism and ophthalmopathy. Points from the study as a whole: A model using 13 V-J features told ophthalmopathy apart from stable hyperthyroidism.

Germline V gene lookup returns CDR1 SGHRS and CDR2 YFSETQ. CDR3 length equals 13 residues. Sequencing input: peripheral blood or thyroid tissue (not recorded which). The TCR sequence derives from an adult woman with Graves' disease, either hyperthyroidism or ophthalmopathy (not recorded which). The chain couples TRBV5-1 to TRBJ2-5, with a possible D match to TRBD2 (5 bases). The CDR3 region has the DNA TGCGCCAGCAGCTTGGCCGAGGGAGATACGCAGTATTTC. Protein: CASSLAEGDTQYF.